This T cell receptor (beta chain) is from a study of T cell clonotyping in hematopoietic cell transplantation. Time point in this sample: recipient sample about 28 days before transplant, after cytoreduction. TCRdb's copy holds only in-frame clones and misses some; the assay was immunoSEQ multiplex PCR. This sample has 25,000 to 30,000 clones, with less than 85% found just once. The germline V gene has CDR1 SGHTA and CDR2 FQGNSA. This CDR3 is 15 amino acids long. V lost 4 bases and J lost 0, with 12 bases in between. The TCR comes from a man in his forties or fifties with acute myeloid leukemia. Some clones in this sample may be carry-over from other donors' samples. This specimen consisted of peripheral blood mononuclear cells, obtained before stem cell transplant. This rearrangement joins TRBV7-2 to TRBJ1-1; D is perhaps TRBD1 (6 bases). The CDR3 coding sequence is TGTGCCAGCAGCTGGGGGACATACATGAACACTGAAGCTTTCTTT. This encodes CASSWGTYMNTEAFF.